One sample yielded the 29 T cell receptor beta chains listed below, sequenced in a study of cytomegalovirus exposure and HLA in healthy donors. Clones were sequenced by immunoSEQ multiplex PCR, and TCRdb holds only the in-frame ones, with some missing. Of fewer than 350,000 clones listed, around nine tenths were seen once; the top ten hold roughly 1%. The sequenced material came from PBMCs. These TCRs come from a woman younger than 30 in good health and CMV-seronegative.

The chain is built from TRBV2 and TRBJ2-3; TRBD2 matches 9 bases. The CDR3 length is 18 residues. Germline assignment: CDR1 SNHLY and CDR2 FYNNEI. V lost 6 bases to trimming and J lost 5 bases; unmatched junction nucleotides: 18. CDR3 in DNA: TGTGCCAGCAGCGACGGTGGGGGTAGCGGGAGAGCTAGAGATACGCAGTATTTT. Protein: CASSDGGGSGRARDTQYF. Based on the CDR3 plus reference TRBV2 and TRBJ2-3, the full variable domain is EPEVTQTPSHQVTQMGQEVILRCVPISNHLYFYWYRQILGQKVEFLVSFYNNEISEKSEIFDDQFSVERPDGSNFTLKIRSTKLEDSAMYFCASSDGGGSGRARDTQYFGPGTRLTVL.

V gene TRBV27 combines with J gene TRBJ2-7; 8 positions match TRBD1. Germline CDR1 is MNHEY and CDR2 is SMNVEV (reference sequence). With 3 bases clipped from V and 3 bases from J, the junction kept 4 bases outside the gene matches. This CDR3 has 14 residues. CDR3 residues: CASSFSGGIYEQYF. CDR3 nucleotides: TGTGCCAGCAGTTTTTCAGGGGGCATCTACGAGCAGTACTTC.

The rearrangement joins TRBV4-1 to TRBJ2-3, with TRBD2 matching 10 bases. CDR1 and CDR2 (germline): MGHRA, YSYEKL. J was trimmed by 6 bases and V by 2 bases; bases with no gene match: 8. The CDR3 has 16 residues. CDR3 residues: CASSQRSSGSPDTQYF. As DNA, the CDR3 is TGCGCCAGCAGCCAAAGGTCTAGCGGGAGTCCCGATACGCAGTATTTT.

The chain has TRBV2 and TRBJ1-2; 8 positions agree with TRBD1. The CDR3 contains 14 residues. Trimming cost V 3 bases and J 2 bases; bases outside gene matches: 2. CDR1 and CDR2 from the germline V gene are SNHLY and FYNNEI. CDR3 DNA sequence: TGTGCCAGCAGTGACAGGGGGCGCAACTATGGCTACACCTTC. Translated: CASSDRGRNYGYTF.

This clone has only a few counts. The chain couples TRBV5-1 to TRBJ1-4; D is unclear. CDR3 length: 13 residues. Germline CDR1 is SGHRS and CDR2 is YFSETQ. V lost 5 bases and J lost 0, with 5 bases in between. The CDR3 here is CASRAATNEKLFF. The CDR3 bases are TGCGCCAGCAGGGCAGCAACTAATGAAAAACTGTTTTTT.

The chain recombines TRBV4-3 with TRBJ2-4; 9 nucleotides align to TRBD2. Germline V gene lookup returns CDR1 LGHNA and CDR2 YSLEER. J lost 0 bases, V lost 2 bases, and 17 bases had no gene match. The CDR3 is 21 amino acids. This chain's CDR3 is CASSQQWGAGGYRLAKNIQYF. In DNA form, the CDR3 reads TGCGCCAGCAGCCAACAATGGGGGGCGGGAGGGTACCGCCTAGCCAAAAACATTCAGTACTTC.

V is TRBV6-5 and J is TRBJ2-2, with 9 bases lining up with TRBD1. Trimming at V came to 0 bases and at J to 5 bases, leaving 4 bases not matched to a gene. The CDR3 loop spans 16 amino acids. Germline CDR1 is MNHEY and CDR2 is SVGAGI. Written as DNA, the CDR3 is TGTGCCAGCAGTTACTCTGGACAGGGGTGGACCGGGGAGCTGTTTTTT. Translated, it gives CASSYSGQGWTGELFF.

The chain employs TRBV9 and TRBJ1-5, with D perhaps TRBD1 (5 bases). Germline loops: CDR1 SGDLS, CDR2 YYNGEE. Trimming removed 2 bases at V and 7 bases at J, with 16 bases between. The CDR3 totals 15 residues. CDR3 loop: CASSVGPGLLQPQHF. The CDR3 DNA follows: TGTGCCAGCAGCGTGGGGCCAGGGTTGTTACAGCCCCAGCATTTT.

The genes are TRBV30 and TRBJ1-1; maybe TRBD1 (6 bases). CDR3 size: 13 residues. Trimming left V 3 bases short and J 6 bases short, with 14 bases between. Germline lookup yields CDR1 GTSNPN and CDR2 SVGIG (reference sequence). CDR3 DNA: TGTGCCTGGAGAGCCACAGGGTTCTCTGAAGCTTTCTTT. It codes for CAWRATGFSEAFF.

The chain links TRBV5-1 to TRBJ1-3, with D unclear. V was trimmed by 5 bases and J by 0 bases, leaving 9 bases between them. Looked up from germline, CDR1 is SGHRS and CDR2 is YFSETQ. This CDR3 region has 14 residues. The CDR3, as DNA: TGCGCCAGCAGGAGGGAATCCTCTGGAAACACCATATATTTT. Protein sequence: CASRRESSGNTIYF.

V usage is TRBV2 and J usage is TRBJ1-4, with 10 bases fitting TRBD1. The CDR3 is 16 residues long. Germline V CDR1 and CDR2: SNHLY, FYNNEI. V shed 10 bases and J 5 bases; nucleotides not matched to a gene: 13. CDR3 in DNA: TGTGCCACCTCTAGGGACAGGGGCGGACGGAATGAAAAACTGTTTTTT. Its protein is CATSRDRGGRNEKLFF. Drawing the rest from reference TRBV2 and TRBJ1-4, the complete variable domain is EPEVTQTPSHQVTQMGQEVILRCVPISNHLYFYWYRQILGQKVEFLVSFYNNEISEKSEIFDDQFSVERPDGSNFTLKIRSTKLEDSAMYFCATSRDRGGRNEKLFFGSGTQLSVL.

The chain employs TRBV5-1 and TRBJ2-2; 8 bases fit TRBD1. The V segment lost 1 base and the J segment 1 base; nucleotides outside the gene matches: 0. The germline V gene has CDR1 SGHRS and CDR2 YFSETQ. The CDR3 covers 15 residues. The chain's CDR3 is CASSLTGGNTGELFF. The CDR3 DNA reads TGCGCCAGCAGCTTGACAGGGGGGAACACCGGGGAGCTGTTTTTT.

This clone was detected only once. This CDR3 reads CASSLRREAPTDTQYF. CDR3 bases: TGCGCCAGCAGCTTGAGGCGGGAGGCCCCCACAGATACGCAGTATTTT. V and J are TRBV5-1 and TRBJ2-3; 8 bases are a match to TRBD2. The germline gives CDR1 SGHRS, CDR2 YFSETQ. V lost 1 base to trimming and J lost 2 bases; unmatched junction nucleotides: 6. This CDR3 contains 16 residues.

The chain recombines TRBV28 with TRBJ1-5; 7 positions match TRBD1. In germline, CDR1 is MDHEN, CDR2 SYDVKM. The CDR3 sequence is 15 residues long. After removal of 6 bases from V and 0 bases from J, the junction contained 5 bases not matched to a gene. The CDR3 bases are TGTGCCAGCAGAACAGGGGTAAATAGCAATCAGCCCCAGCATTTT. This encodes CASRTGVNSNQPQHF.

The chain employs TRBV5-4 and TRBJ1-1; TRBD1 aligns across 9 bases. V shed 4 bases and J 4 bases; nucleotides not matched to a gene: 5. CDR3 length: 14 amino acids. Germline loops: CDR1 SGHNT, CDR2 YYREEE (reference sequence). The CDR3 sequence is CASSLTTGGTEAFF. The CDR3 DNA reads TGTGCCAGCAGCCTAACGACAGGGGGCACTGAAGCTTTCTTT.

The chain links TRBV28 to TRBJ2-7; D is perhaps TRBD2 (5 bases). V was trimmed by 5 bases and J by 2 bases, leaving 10 bases between them. The CDR3 runs to 13 residues. Germline assignment: CDR1 MDHEN and CDR2 SYDVKM. CDR3 sequence (DNA): TGTGCCAGCAGTCCCGGGGAGACCTACGAGCAGTACTTC. Its translation: CASSPGETYEQYF.

The chain is built from TRBV29-1 and TRBJ1-4; 9 bases fit TRBD1. Germline V gene lookup returns CDR1 SQVTM and CDR2 ANQGSEA. The CDR3 runs to 16 residues. The V gene end was trimmed by 7 bases and the J gene end by 4 bases; junction bases not matched to a gene: 13. The CDR3 sequence is CSAGVKPGQGNEKLFF. The CDR3 bases are TGCAGCGCTGGGGTAAAGCCGGGACAGGGTAATGAAAAACTGTTTTTT.

CDR3 in amino acids: CASSLTVSMVTDTQYF. The CDR3 bases are TGTGCCAGCAGTTTAACAGTGTCCATGGTGACAGATACGCAGTATTTT. V and J are TRBV27 and TRBJ2-3; D is unresolved. Trimming stripped 2 bases from V and 3 bases from J, with 15 bases between. The germline V gene has CDR1 MNHEY and CDR2 SMNVEV (reference sequence). This CDR3 has 16 residues.

V is TRBV30 and J is TRBJ1-1, with 8 bases fitting TRBD1. Germline values: CDR1 GTSNPN, CDR2 SVGIG (reference sequence). This CDR3 has 15 residues. V lost 3 bases and J lost 4; bases outside the gene matches: 10. CDR3: CAWRVPGGAGTEAFF. CDR3 nucleotide sequence: TGTGCCTGGAGGGTTCCAGGGGGCGCAGGCACTGAAGCTTTCTTT.

The CDR3 nucleotides are TGTGCCAGCAGCTCGTCAGGGGGCAGAAACACCATATATTTT. It codes for CASSSSGGRNTIYF. The chain is built from TRBV7-8 and TRBJ1-3; 8 nucleotides match TRBD1. Germline V gives CDR1 SGHVS, CDR2 FQNEAQ. With V trimmed by 4 bases and J by 5 bases, 4 bases remained unmatched. CDR3 length: 14 amino acids.

This rearrangement joins TRBV15 to TRBJ2-1; 13 bases are shared with TRBD2. Trimming cost V 2 bases and J 0 bases; bases outside gene matches: 7. Germline V gene data show CDR1 as LNHNV and CDR2 as YYDKDF (reference sequence). The CDR3 runs to 19 residues. DNA of the CDR3: TGTGCCACCAGCAGACTACTAGCGGGAGGGCCGAGCTCCTACAATGAGCAGTTCTTC. Protein sequence: CATSRLLAGGPSSYNEQFF.

The rearrangement joins TRBV7-6 to TRBJ2-5, with D maybe TRBD2 (6 bases). Germline loops: CDR1 SGHVS, CDR2 FNYEAQ. CDR3 length equals 16 residues. V was cut by 3 bases and J by 5 bases, with 19 bases left in between. The CDR3 loop is CASSFRRGGFEETQYF. CDR3 coding DNA: TGTGCCAGCAGCTTCAGGCGGGGCGGTTTCGAGGAGACCCAGTACTTC.

The chain combines TRBV2 with TRBJ1-4; TRBD1 is a possible D gene (6 bases). Germline V lookup: CDR1 SNHLY, CDR2 FYNNEI. V lost 5 bases and J lost 7, with 14 bases in between. The CDR3 loop spans 14 amino acids. This chain's CDR3 is CASSSGVVGEKLFF. The CDR3 DNA sequence: TGTGCCAGCAGTTCAGGGGTAGTGGGTGAAAAACTGTTTTTT.

The chain combines TRBV19 with TRBJ1-4; 8 bases map to TRBD1. Germline CDR1 reads LNHDA; CDR2 reads SQIVND (reference sequence). The junction had 7 bases not matched to a gene; V was cut back by 4 bases and J by 6 bases. This CDR3 has 15 amino acids. The DNA for the CDR3 is TGTGCCAGTAGTACGACAGGGGCACAGGATGAAAAACTGTTTTTT. Translated, it gives CASSTTGAQDEKLFF. Based on the CDR3 plus reference TRBV19 and TRBJ1-4, the full variable domain is DGGITQSPKYLFRKEGQNVTLSCEQNLNHDAMYWYRQDPGQGLRLIYYSQIVNDFQKGDIAEGYSVSREKKESFPLTVTSAQKNPTAFYLCASSTTGAQDEKLFFGSGTQLSVL.

The gene calls are TRBV27 and TRBJ2-7, with 7 positions matching TRBD1. Germline assignment: CDR1 MNHEY and CDR2 SMNVEV (reference sequence). The CDR3 has 15 residues. V shed 2 bases, J shed 2 bases, and the junction held 6 bases outside the gene matches. CDR3 nucleotides: TGTGCCAGCAGTTTAATGGGGACAGCGGCCTACGAGCAGTACTTC. Protein sequence: CASSLMGTAAYEQYF.

The chain has TRBV7-3 and TRBJ2-3, with TRBD2 identical over 11 bases. CDR1 and CDR2 from the germline V gene are SGHTA and FQGTGA. V lost 5 bases to trimming and J lost 2 bases; unmatched junction nucleotides: 6. This CDR3 comprises 16 residues. The CDR3 bases are TGTGCCAGCAGCCTCCGACTAGCGGGACACACAGATACGCAGTATTTT. Its protein product is CASSLRLAGHTDTQYF. Full variable domain (remainder filled in from reference TRBV7-3 and TRBJ2-3): GAGVSQTPSNKVTEKGKYVELRCDPISGHTALYWYRQSLGQGPEFLIYFQGTGAADDSGLPNDRFFAVRPEGSVSTLKIQRTERGDSAVYLCASSLRLAGHTDTQYFGPGTRLTVL.

A few counts support this clone. The V call is TRBV6-5, the J call TRBJ1-2; TRBD1 might be the D (6 bases). Germline assignment: CDR1 MNHEY and CDR2 SVGAGI. This CDR3 is 13 amino acids long. Trimming pared 5 bases from V and 5 bases from J, leaving 12 bases between. CDR3 DNA: TGTGCCAGCAGTCCCTGGACAGCTTATGGCTACACCTTC. It codes for CASSPWTAYGYTF.

The genes are TRBV5-8 and TRBJ2-7, with 9 bases identical to TRBD1. J gave up 5 bases and V 3 bases, and 3 bases lay outside the gene matches. Germline CDR1 and CDR2: SGHTS and YDEGEE. The CDR3 sequence is 13 residues long. The CDR3: CASSWDREHEQYF. CDR3 nucleotide sequence: TGTGCCAGCAGCTGGGACAGGGAGCACGAGCAGTACTTC.

This chain connects TRBV5-1 to TRBJ2-2, with D uncertain. The ends were cut back, 1 base at V and 4 bases at J, with 11 bases in the middle. This CDR3 is 15 amino acids long. Germline values: CDR1 SGHRS, CDR2 YFSETQ. The CDR3: CASSLIQQTTGELFF. The CDR3 bases are TGCGCCAGCAGCTTGATTCAACAGACCACCGGGGAGCTGTTTTTT.